This T cell receptor beta chain was identified during a study of T-cell memory formation after mild COVID-19. Notes on the study in general: Several responding clones turned up in pre-infection memory, indicating that cross-reactive memory may have taken part.

V was pared by 4 bases and J by 4 bases, with 16 bases between. This CDR3 has 15 amino acids. Germline lookup yields CDR1 LGHNA and CDR2 YSLEER. This clonotype came up a few times. As yet, its antigen is unknown. Barcoded TCR alpha and TCR beta cDNA libraries with UMIs came from 5'RACE using constant-segment primers. TCRdb reprocessed the 5' RACE reads via MiXCR and lists one record per CDR3 protein. The sample gives approximately 400,000 distinct CDR3 sequences, about a sixth of which show up once; around a fifth is in the top ten. Sequencing was performed on PBMCs or a T cell subset sorted from them (not recorded which). This chain joins TRBV4-3 and TRBJ2-5; possible D gene TRBD1, 5 bases. The source is a man aged 18 to 30 who had mild COVID-19 (a few samples of this study predate the infection). Cell type and time point are not known. CDR3 region: CASSRSSSRVETQYF. DNA for the CDR3: TGCGCCAGCAGCCGGAGCTCGAGCAGGGTAGAGACCCAGTACTTC.